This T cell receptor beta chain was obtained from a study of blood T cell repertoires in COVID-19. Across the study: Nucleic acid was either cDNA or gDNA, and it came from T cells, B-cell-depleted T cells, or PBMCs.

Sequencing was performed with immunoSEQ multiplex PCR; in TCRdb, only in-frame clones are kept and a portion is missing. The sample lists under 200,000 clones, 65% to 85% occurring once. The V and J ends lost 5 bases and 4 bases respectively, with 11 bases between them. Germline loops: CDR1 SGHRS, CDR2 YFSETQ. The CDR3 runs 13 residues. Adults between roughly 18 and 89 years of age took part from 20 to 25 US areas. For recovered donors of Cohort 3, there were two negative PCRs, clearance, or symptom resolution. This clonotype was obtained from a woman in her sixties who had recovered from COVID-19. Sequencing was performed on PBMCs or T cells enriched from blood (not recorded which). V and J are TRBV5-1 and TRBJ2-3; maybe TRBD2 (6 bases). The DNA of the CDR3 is TGCGCCAGCAGAGCGGGTTCCCCAGATACGCAGTATTTT. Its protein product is CASRAGSPDTQYF.